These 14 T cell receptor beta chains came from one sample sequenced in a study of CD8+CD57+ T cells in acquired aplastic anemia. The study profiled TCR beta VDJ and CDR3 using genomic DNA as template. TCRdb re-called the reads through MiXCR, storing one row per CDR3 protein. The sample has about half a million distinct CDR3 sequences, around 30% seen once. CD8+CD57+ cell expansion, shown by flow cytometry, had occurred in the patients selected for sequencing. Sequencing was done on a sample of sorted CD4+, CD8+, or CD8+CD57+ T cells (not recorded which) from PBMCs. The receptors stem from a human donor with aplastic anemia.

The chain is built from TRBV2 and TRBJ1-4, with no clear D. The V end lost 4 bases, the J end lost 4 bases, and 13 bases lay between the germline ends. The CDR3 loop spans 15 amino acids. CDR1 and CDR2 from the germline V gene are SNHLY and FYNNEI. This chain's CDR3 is CASSVFGELNEKLFF. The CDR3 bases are TGTGCCAGCAGTGTTTTTGGGGAACTTAATGAAAAACTGTTTTTT.

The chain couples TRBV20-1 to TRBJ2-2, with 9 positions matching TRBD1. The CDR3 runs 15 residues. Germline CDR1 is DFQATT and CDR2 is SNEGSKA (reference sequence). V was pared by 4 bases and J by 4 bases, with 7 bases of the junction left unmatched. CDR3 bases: TGCAGTGCTAAAGACGGGACAGGGCCCACCGGGGAGCTGTTTTTT. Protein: CSAKDGTGPTGELFF.

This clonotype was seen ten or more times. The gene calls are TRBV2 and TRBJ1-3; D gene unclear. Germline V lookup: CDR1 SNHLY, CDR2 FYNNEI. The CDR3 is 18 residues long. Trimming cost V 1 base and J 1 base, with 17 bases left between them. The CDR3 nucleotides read TGTGCCAGCAGTGAAGGGGTAGAGGGATGGTGGTCTGGAAACACCATATATTTT. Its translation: CASSEGVEGWWSGNTIYF. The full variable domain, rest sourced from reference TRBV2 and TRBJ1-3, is EPEVTQTPSHQVTQMGQEVILRCVPISNHLYFYWYRQILGQKVEFLVSFYNNEISEKSEIFDDQFSVERPDGSNFTLKIRSTKLEDSAMYFCASSEGVEGWWSGNTIYFGEGSWLTVV.

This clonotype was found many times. This CDR3 is CASSFSYGEAFF. The CDR3 DNA follows: TGTGCCAGCAGCTTTTCCTACGGAGAAGCTTTCTTT. The V and J genes are TRBV7-8 and TRBJ1-1; no clear D gene. Germline loops: CDR1 SGHVS, CDR2 FQNEAQ. The CDR3 totals 12 residues. V was trimmed by 3 bases and J by 8 bases, leaving 10 bases between them. Together with reference TRBV7-8 and TRBJ1-1, the CDR3 gives the full variable domain: GAGVSQSPRYKVAKRGQDVALRCDPISGHVSLFWYQQALGQGPEFLTYFQNEAQLDKSGLPSDRFFAERPEGSVSTLKIQRTQQEDSAVYLCASSFSYGEAFFGQGTRLTVV.

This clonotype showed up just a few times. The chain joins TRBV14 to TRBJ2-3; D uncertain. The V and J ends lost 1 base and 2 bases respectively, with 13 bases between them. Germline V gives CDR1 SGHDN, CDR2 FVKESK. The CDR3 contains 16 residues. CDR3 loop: CASSQAKRLDTDTQYF. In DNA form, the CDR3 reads TGTGCCAGCAGCCAAGCCAAAAGGCTTGACACAGATACGCAGTATTTT.

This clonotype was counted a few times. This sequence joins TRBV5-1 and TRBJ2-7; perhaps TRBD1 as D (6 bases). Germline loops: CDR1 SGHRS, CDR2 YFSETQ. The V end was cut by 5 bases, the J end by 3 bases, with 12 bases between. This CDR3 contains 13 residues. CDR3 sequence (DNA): TGCGCCAGCAGGAGGGACACAGACTACGAGCAGTACTTC. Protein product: CASRRDTDYEQYF.

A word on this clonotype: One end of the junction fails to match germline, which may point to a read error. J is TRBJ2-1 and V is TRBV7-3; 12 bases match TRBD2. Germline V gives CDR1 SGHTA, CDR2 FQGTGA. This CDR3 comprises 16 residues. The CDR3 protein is CASSPASGRAIDEQLF. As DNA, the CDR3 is TGTGCCAGCAGCCCAGCTAGCGGGAGGGCCATAGATGAGCAGCTCTTC.

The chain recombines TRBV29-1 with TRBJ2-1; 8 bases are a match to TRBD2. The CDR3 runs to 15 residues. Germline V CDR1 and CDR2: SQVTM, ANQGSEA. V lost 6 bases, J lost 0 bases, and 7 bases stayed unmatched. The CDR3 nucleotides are TGCAGCGTGGGGGACGGGAGGGACTCCTACAATGAGCAGTTCTTC. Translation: CSVGDGRDSYNEQFF.

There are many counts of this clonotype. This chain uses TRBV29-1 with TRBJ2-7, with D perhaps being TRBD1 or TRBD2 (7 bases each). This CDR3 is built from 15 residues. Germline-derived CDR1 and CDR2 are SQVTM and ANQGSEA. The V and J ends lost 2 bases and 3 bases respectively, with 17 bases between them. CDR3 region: CSVEIDARGGYEQYF. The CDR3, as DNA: TGCAGCGTTGAAATTGACGCCAGGGGGGGCTACGAGCAGTACTTC.

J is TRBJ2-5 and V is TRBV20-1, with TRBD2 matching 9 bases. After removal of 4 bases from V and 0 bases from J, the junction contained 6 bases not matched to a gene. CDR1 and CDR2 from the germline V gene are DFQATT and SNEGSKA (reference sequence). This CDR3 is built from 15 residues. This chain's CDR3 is CSAIRPSGDQETQYF. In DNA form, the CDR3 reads TGCAGTGCTATACGTCCTAGCGGGGACCAAGAGACCCAGTACTTC.

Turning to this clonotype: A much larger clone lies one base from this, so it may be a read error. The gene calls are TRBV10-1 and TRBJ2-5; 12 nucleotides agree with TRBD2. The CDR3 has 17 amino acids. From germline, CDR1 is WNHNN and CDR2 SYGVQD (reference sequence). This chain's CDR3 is CASSESGLAGTEEIQYF. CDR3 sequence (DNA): TGCGCCAGCAGTGAGTCAGGACTAGCGGGGACGGAGGAGATCCAGTACTTC.

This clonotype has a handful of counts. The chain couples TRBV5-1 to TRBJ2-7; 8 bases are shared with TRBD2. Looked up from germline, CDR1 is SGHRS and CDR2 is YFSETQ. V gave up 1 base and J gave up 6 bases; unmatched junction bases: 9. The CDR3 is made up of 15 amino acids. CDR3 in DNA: TGCGCCAGCAGCTTGCTTACCAGCGGGGGTTTCGAGCAGTACTTC. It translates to CASSLLTSGGFEQYF.

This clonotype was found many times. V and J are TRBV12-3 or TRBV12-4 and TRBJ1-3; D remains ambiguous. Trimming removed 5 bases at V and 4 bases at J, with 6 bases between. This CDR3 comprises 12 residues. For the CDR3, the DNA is TGTGCCAGCAGTCCACGGGGAAACACCATATATTTT. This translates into CASSPRGNTIYF.

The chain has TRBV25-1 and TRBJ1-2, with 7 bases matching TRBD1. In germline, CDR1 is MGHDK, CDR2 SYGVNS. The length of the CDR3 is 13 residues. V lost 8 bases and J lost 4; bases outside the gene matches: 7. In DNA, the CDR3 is TGTGCCAGCGGTCAGCCAGGGGGCTATGGCTACACCTTC. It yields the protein CASGQPGGYGYTF.